One T cell receptor (beta chain) is described in this entry. What it binds is unknown. Germline loops: CDR1 MGHRA, CDR2 YSYEKL. This CDR3 spans 15 amino acids. The J segment lost 9 bases and the V segment lost 0 bases, leaving 2 bases of the junction unmatched. The data stem from a study of beta chain features in type 1 diabetes. Study results and limitations: PCR might favor shorter templates, equally in patients and controls.

All of the isolated RNA was reverse transcribed, so expressed TCRB transcripts were sequenced. The repertoire was sequenced with immunoSEQ multiplex PCR; TCRdb's copy has only in-frame clones and lacks some. Among around 250,000 clones, 13% to 15% were seen once, and the ten largest hold around 0.025%. Sequencing was carried out using naive CD4+ T cells from blood. The V call is TRBV4-1, the J call TRBJ2-1; TRBD2 matches 13 bases. The sequence came from a woman in her thirties or forties in good health. Written as DNA, the CDR3 is TGCGCCAGCAGCCAAGAACTAGCGGGGGGGATTGAGCAGTTCTTC. Amino acid sequence: CASSQELAGGIEQFF.